This TCR beta chain was documented in a study of blood T cell repertoires in COVID-19 (TCRdb year 2020). In the study overall: Samples covering the acute and convalescent phases of COVID-19 were provided by collaborators in the United States, Italy and Spain. The prospective study material was composed of cDNA or gDNA derived from T cells, B-cell-depleted T cells, or PBMCs. The dataset comprised deeply sampled blood TCRbeta repertoires from subjects exposed to, actively infected with, or recovered from COVID-19. A freely available public database, intended as a resource for researchers studying the immune response to SARS-CoV-2, is where the repertoires were released. The samples were drawn from two sources: the first 160 participants of the ongoing ImmuneRACE study, and 1,200 or so subjects contributed by 6 global collaborators. Sample metadata almost always included a de-identified subject ID, COVID-19 status, age in years and sex. HLA class I and class II types, where available, came from metadata supplied by the sample provider rather than from assay-based typing.

V and J are trimmed by 3 bases and 6 bases, and the gene matches miss 4 bases of the junction. From the cysteine up to the phenylalanine, the CDR3 has a length of 14 residues. CDR3 DNA only is kept here, 42 bases in frame from base 1. The germline V gene provides CDR1 MNHNS and CDR2 SASEGT. About this clone itself: What this receptor recognizes is not known. Base quality data are lacking; no much larger clone is found one base away.

Collaborating institutions collected whole blood in K2EDTA tubes following their own protocols. For TCRbeta analysis, collaborators shipped samples as frozen whole blood, isolated PBMCs, or DNA extracted from either of those sample types. TCRbeta CDR3 regions were amplified from genomic DNA by means of the immunoSEQ Assay, a bias-controlled multiplex PCR. In the source study's methods: The number of nucleated cells in each sample was estimated from the amplification of reference gene primers within the assay. To quantify the absolute abundance of each unique TCRbeta CDR3 rearrangement, sequence reads were collapsed and filtered. For each sample, productive Simpson clonality was calculated as the square root of Simpson's diversity index across productive rearrangements. TCRdb retrieved this table from immuneACCESS and kept in-frame rearrangements only. Not all clones are present; in checked studies, unresolved V genes account for under half, and no reason is known for the remainder. V, J and clone size were drawn from that table, and D and trimming were deduced from the DNA. The sample table records a few hundred thousand clones; 84% of these occur just once. Under 5.5% of the sample goes to the ten largest clones.

Results and caveats for the whole study, not just this receptor: How much clinical and demographic metadata was included differed by source and by participant, and the metadata was provided uncurated.

The rearrangement combines TRBV6-1 with TRBJ2-1, with 8 middle bases fitting TRBD2. The sequenced material came from peripheral blood. The receptor was isolated from a man aged 55 to 70 with acute or convalescent COVID-19. The CDR3 protein: CASSDKRGFNEQFF. The nucleotide sequence is given as TGTGCCAGCAGTGACAAGCGGGGGTTCAATGAGCAGTTCTTC.